The 18 T cell receptor beta chains listed next were all sequenced from one sample in a study of T cells after yellow fever vaccination. TCRdb ran MiXCR on the 5' RACE reads and lists one entry per CDR3 protein. The sample includes a few hundred thousand distinct CDR3 sequences, roughly 6.1% of them seen just once. Sequenced here: PBMCs, sampled 5 days after the yellow fever booster vaccination. Every receptor here comes from a young man who received the YFV17D yellow fever vaccine.

This clonotype was recorded at least ten times. The V and J genes are TRBV12-3 or TRBV12-4 and TRBJ2-2, with 7 bases that match TRBD1. J was trimmed by 0 bases and V by 7 bases; bases with no gene match: 2. The CDR3 is made up of 14 amino acids. This CDR3 is CASTGTANTGELFF. The CDR3 region has the DNA TGTGCCAGCACCGGGACAGCGAACACCGGGGAGCTGTTTTTT.

Regarding this clonotype: A much larger clone differs by one base, so this may be a read error. J is TRBJ2-5 and V is TRBV27; 8 nucleotides line up with TRBD2. V lost 7 bases to trimming and J lost 7 bases; unmatched junction nucleotides: 14. This CDR3 spans 15 amino acids. Per the germline V gene, CDR1 is MNHEY and CDR2 is SMNVEV (reference sequence). The CDR3 here is CASITPGGGSPTQYF. CDR3 nucleotides: TGTGCCAGCATCACACCCGGGGGGGGTTCGCCGACCCAGTACTTC.

There are many counts of this clonotype. The chain carries TRBV10-2 and TRBJ2-7; TRBD2 aligns across 8 bases. CDR3 length: 12 amino acids. Germline CDR1 and CDR2: WSHSY and SAAADI. V gave up 8 bases and J gave up 7 bases; unmatched junction bases: 7. The CDR3: CASRDGRDEQYF. The DNA of the CDR3 is TGCGCCAGCCGGGACGGGAGGGATGAGCAGTACTTC.

The table lists this clonotype with a few counts. DNA of the CDR3: TGCGCCAGCAGCTTGGAAACCCAGGCGAATGAGCAGTTCTTC. Translated, it gives CASSLETQANEQFF. The rearrangement links TRBV5-1 to TRBJ2-1; D is unresolved. Germline CDR1 SGHRS, CDR2 YFSETQ. Trimming left V 0 bases short and J 7 bases short, with 11 bases between. CDR3 length equals 14 residues.

The chain carries TRBV5-1 and TRBJ2-2; D is possibly TRBD1 or TRBD2 (5 bases each). Germline V lookup: CDR1 SGHRS, CDR2 YFSETQ. The CDR3 consists of 17 residues. V shed 4 bases and J shed 0 bases, with 16 bases lying between them. The CDR3 sequence: CASSQWGNPSNTGELFF. The CDR3 DNA is TGCGCCAGCAGCCAGTGGGGGAACCCATCGAACACCGGGGAGCTGTTTTTT.

This clonotype showed up just a few times. The genes are TRBV10-3 and TRBJ2-7, with 9 bases aligning to TRBD1. V was clipped by 0 bases and J by 6 bases; unmatched bases: 3. Germline V gene lookup returns CDR1 ENHRY and CDR2 SYGVKD. The CDR3 is 14 residues long. CDR3 sequence reads: CAISESGQGREQYF. The CDR3 DNA follows: TGTGCCATCAGTGAGTCGGGACAGGGTCGCGAGCAGTACTTC.

The chain uses TRBV12-3 or TRBV12-4 and TRBJ2-6, with TRBD2 as a possible D gene (6 bases). The V gene lost 0 bases and the J gene lost 1 base, with 25 bases spanning the gap. The CDR3 runs 22 residues. DNA of the CDR3: TGTGCCAGCAGTTTAGCCCGAGCCCAGGTACTAGCCGACATTTCTGGGGCCAACGTCCTGACTTTC. Translating gives CASSLARAQVLADISGANVLTF.

In its sample, this clonotype was seen a few times. The chain joins TRBV12-3 or TRBV12-4 to TRBJ2-1; D not resolved. The V end was cut by 3 bases, the J end by 2 bases, with 5 bases between. CDR3 length: 13 residues. The CDR3 DNA is TGTGCCAGCAGTTTCCCCCCCTACAATGAGCAGTTCTTC. This gives the protein CASSFPPYNEQFF.

This chain uses TRBV29-1 with TRBJ1-6; D is unresolved. The germline V and J ends were trimmed by 7 bases and 6 bases, with 7 bases remaining between them. CDR1 and CDR2 from the germline V gene are SQVTM and ANQGSEA. This CDR3 comprises 11 residues. Here the CDR3 DNA reads TGCAGCGCCTATTTTAATTCACCCCTCCACTTT. Residues: CSAYFNSPLHF.

The chain is built from TRBV20-1 and TRBJ2-1, with TRBD2 matching over 12 bases. CDR3 size: 16 residues. CDR1 DFQATT and CDR2 SNEGSKA come from the germline V gene (reference sequence). V dropped 2 bases and J dropped 7; count of bases not matched to a gene: 9. Written as DNA, the CDR3 is TGCAGTGCTAGATTACCGACTAGCGGGAGACGAAATGAGCAGTTCTTC. Translated, it gives CSARLPTSGRRNEQFF.

This clonotype was seen a handful of times. V and J are TRBV7-9 and TRBJ1-5; 8 bases are shared with TRBD1. In germline, CDR1 is SEHNR, CDR2 FQNEAQ (reference sequence). The CDR3 has 17 amino acids. J lost 5 bases, V lost 1 base, and 10 bases had no gene match. The CDR3 sequence: CASSLGQGRFTDQPQHF. CDR3 DNA: TGTGCCAGCAGCTTAGGACAGGGGAGATTTACAGATCAGCCCCAGCATTTT.

This clonotype was seen only a few times. V usage is TRBV24-1 and J usage is TRBJ2-7; TRBD2 is a possible D gene (6 bases). V was shortened by 9 bases and J by 4 bases, with 9 bases between the two germline ends. CDR1 is KGHDR, CDR2 SFDVKD, per germline. This CDR3 is built from 11 residues. The CDR3 nucleotides read TGTGCCACCCGGGAGTGGTACGAGCAGTACTTC. Its protein product is CATREWYEQYF.

In its sample, this clonotype was seen a few times. The chain employs TRBV29-1 and TRBJ2-3, with D perhaps matching TRBD2 (5 bases). The ends were cut back, 0 bases at V and 2 bases at J, with 15 bases in the middle. CDR1 is SQVTM and CDR2 is ANQGSEA in the germline V gene. The CDR3 loop spans 16 amino acids. DNA of the CDR3: TGCAGCGTTGAAGATCCCGGACCCGGGGACACAGATACGCAGTATTTT. The encoded protein is CSVEDPGPGDTDTQYF.

This rearrangement joins TRBV16 to TRBJ2-4; D is unclear. The CDR3 is 15 residues long. Germline V gene data show CDR1 as KGHSY and CDR2 as FQNENV. V was shortened by 4 bases and J by 2 bases, with 12 bases between the two germline ends. The CDR3 sequence: CASSPVSGTKNIQYF. DNA for the CDR3: TGTGCCAGCAGCCCAGTTTCAGGCACCAAAAACATTCAGTACTTC.

This clonotype was detected only a few times. CDR3 bases: TGTGCCAGCAGCGCGGGGTCAGGGGCCCACGAGCAGTACTTC. Protein product: CASSAGSGAHEQYF. The chain has TRBV5-5 and TRBJ2-7; possibly TRBD1 or TRBD2 for D (6 bases each). V shed 4 bases and J shed 5 bases, with 16 bases lying between them. This CDR3 contains 14 residues. Germline values: CDR1 SGHKS, CDR2 YYEKEE (reference sequence).

This clonotype was observed a few times. The chain links TRBV5-4 to TRBJ2-1, with 10 bases matching TRBD2. The J segment lost 8 bases and the V segment lost 4 bases, leaving 3 bases of the junction unmatched. This CDR3 has 13 residues. In germline, CDR1 is SGHNT, CDR2 YYREEE (reference sequence). CDR3 loop: CASSGTSEDEQFF. CDR3 bases: TGTGCCAGCAGCGGGACTAGCGAGGATGAGCAGTTCTTC. Using reference TRBV5-4 and TRBJ2-1 for the parts outside the CDR3, the full variable domain is ETGVTQSPTHLIKTRGQQVTLRCSSQSGHNTVSWYQQALGQGPQFIFQYYREEENGRGNFPPRFSGLQFPNYSSELNVNALELDDSALYLCASSGTSEDEQFFGPGTRLTVL.

This rearrangement joins TRBV10-3 to TRBJ2-1, with D hard to call. V lost 7 bases and J 0 bases, leaving 7 bases between the germline ends. Germline V lookup: CDR1 ENHRY, CDR2 SYGVKD. The CDR3 loop spans 13 amino acids. For the CDR3, the DNA is TGTGCCATCACTCCGAGCTCCTACAATGAGCAGTTCTTC. Its translation is CAITPSSYNEQFF.

The table lists this clonotype with a few counts. The V call is TRBV30, the J call TRBJ1-1; D is undetermined. Per germline, CDR1 GTSNPN and CDR2 SVGIG (reference sequence). The V gene lost 0 bases and the J gene lost 0 bases, with 17 bases spanning the gap. CDR3 length: 17 amino acids. The CDR3 region is CAWSVSRLSRMNTEAFF. DNA for the CDR3: TGTGCCTGGAGTGTATCCCGGCTATCCCGGATGAACACTGAAGCTTTCTTT.